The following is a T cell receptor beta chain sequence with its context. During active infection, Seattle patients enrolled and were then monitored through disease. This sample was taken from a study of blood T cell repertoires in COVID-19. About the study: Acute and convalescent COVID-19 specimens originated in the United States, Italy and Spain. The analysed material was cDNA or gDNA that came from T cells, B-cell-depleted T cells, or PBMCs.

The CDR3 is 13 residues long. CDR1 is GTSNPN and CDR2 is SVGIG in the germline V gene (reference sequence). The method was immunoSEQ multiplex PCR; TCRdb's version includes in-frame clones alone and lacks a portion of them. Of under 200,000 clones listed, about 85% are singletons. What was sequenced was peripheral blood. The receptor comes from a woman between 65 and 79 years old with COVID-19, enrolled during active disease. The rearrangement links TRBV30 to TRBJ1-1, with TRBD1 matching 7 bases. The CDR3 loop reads CAHSRGSDLEAFF. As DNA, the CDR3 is TGTGCTCACTCCAGGGGGTCGGATCTTGAAGCTTTCTTT.